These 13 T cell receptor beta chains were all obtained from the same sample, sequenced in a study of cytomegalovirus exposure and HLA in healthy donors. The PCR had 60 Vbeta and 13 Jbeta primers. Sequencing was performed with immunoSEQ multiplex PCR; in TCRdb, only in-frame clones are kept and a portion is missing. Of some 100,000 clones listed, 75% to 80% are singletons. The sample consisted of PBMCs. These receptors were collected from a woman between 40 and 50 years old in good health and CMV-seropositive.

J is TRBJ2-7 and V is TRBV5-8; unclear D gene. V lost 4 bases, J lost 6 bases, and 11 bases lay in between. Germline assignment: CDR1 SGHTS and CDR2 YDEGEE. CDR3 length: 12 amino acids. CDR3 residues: CASSDFPGEQYF. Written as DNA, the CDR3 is TGTGCCAGCAGCGATTTTCCAGGCGAGCAGTACTTC.

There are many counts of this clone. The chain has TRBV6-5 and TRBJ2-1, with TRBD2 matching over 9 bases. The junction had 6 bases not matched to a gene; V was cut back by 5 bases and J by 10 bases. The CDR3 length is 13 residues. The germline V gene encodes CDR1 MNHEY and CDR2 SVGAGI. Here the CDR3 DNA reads TGTGCCAGCAGTGGGACTAGCTGGGGCGAGCAGTTCTTC. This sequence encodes CASSGTSWGEQFF.

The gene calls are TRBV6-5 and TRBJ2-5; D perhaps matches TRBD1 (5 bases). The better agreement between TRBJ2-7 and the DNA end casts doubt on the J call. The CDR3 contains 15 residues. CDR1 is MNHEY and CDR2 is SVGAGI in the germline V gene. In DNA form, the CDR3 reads TGTGCCAGCAGTTATTTGGGGCGGAAAGGGTACGAGCAGTACTTC. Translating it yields CASSYLGRKGYEQYF.

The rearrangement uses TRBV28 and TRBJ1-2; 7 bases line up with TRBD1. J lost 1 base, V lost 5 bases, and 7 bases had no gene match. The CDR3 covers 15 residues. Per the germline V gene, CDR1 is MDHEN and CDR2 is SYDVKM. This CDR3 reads CASSLGQIFNYGYTF. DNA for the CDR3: TGTGCCAGCAGTCTGGGACAGATATTTAACTATGGCTACACCTTC.

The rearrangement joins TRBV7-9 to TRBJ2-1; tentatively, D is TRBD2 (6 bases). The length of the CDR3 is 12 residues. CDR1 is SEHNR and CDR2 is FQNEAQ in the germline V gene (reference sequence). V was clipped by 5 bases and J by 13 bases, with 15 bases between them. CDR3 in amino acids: CASSPPGERQFF. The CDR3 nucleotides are TGTGCCAGCAGCCCGCCGGGAGAACGCCAGTTCTTC.

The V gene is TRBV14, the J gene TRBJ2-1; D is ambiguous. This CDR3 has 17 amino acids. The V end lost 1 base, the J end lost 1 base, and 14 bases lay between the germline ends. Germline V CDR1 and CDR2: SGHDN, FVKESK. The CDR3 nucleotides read TGTGCCAGCAGCCAAGTGCTGCGGATTTATTCCTACAATGAGCAGTTCTTC. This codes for CASSQVLRIYSYNEQFF.

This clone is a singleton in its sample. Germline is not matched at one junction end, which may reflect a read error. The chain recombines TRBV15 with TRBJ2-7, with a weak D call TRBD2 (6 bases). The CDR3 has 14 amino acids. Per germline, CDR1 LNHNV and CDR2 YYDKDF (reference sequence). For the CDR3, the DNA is TGTGCCACCAGCCGAGACTTCGGGAGTAACCAGCAGTACTTC. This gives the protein CATSRDFGSNQQYF.

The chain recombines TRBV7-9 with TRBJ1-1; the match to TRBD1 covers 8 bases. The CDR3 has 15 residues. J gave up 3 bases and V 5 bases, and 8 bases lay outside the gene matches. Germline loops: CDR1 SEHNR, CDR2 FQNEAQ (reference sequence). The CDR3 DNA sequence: TGTGCCAGCAGCGCCCTCCTGACAGGGGACACTGAAGCTTTCTTT. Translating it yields CASSALLTGDTEAFF.

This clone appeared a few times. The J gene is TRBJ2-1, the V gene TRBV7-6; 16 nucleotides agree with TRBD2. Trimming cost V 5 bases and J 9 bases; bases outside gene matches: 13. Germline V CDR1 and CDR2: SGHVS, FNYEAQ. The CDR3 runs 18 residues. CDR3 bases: TGTGCCAGCAGCATAACCGGGACTAGCGGGAGGGTTCAGGGTGAGCAGTTCTTC. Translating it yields CASSITGTSGRVQGEQFF.

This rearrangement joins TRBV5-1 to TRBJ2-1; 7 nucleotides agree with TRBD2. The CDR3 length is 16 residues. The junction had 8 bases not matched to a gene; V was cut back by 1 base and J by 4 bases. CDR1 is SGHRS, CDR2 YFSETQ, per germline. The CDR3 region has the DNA TGCGCCAGCAGCTTGCCTCGTCTAGCGGATTACAATGAGCAGTTCTTC. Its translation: CASSLPRLADYNEQFF.

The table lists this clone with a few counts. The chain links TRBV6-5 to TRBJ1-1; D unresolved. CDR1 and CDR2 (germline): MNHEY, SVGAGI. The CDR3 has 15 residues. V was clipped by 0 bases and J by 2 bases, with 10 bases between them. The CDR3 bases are TGTGCCAGCAGTTACTCAAGGCAGACAAACACTGAAGCTTTCTTT. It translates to CASSYSRQTNTEAFF.

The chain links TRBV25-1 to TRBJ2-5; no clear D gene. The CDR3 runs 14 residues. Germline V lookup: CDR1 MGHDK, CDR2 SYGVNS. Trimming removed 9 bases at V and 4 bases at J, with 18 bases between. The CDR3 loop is CASRKMGSLETQYF. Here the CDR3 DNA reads TGTGCCAGTCGAAAAATGGGTAGCTTAGAGACCCAGTACTTC.

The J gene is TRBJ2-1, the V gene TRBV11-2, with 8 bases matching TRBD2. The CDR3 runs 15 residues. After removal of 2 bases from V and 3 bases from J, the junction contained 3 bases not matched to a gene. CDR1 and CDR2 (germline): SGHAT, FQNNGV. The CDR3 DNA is TGTGCCAGCAGCTTACGGCTAGCGGGCTACAATGAGCAGTTCTTC. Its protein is CASSLRLAGYNEQFF.